This T cell receptor beta chain appears in the sequencing data of a study of blood T cell repertoires in COVID-19. Study in general: Some COVID-19 samples were acute and others convalescent; all came from the United States, Italy and Spain.

The assay was immunoSEQ multiplex PCR, and TCRdb's table has in-frame clones only and misses some. The sample shows a few hundred thousand clones, over 80% of them seen only once. This clone was seen once. The CDR3 loop spans 13 amino acids. V was clipped by 5 bases and J by 4 bases; unmatched bases: 5. The V gene's germline CDR1 is SGHTS and CDR2 YDEGEE. The TCR originated in a man between 18 and 29 years old with acute COVID-19. The sample consisted of PBMCs or T cells enriched from blood (not recorded which). The chain has TRBV5-8 and TRBJ2-7; 8 nucleotides agree with TRBD1. The CDR3 region is CASSPTGEYEQYF. DNA of the CDR3: TGTGCCAGCAGTCCGACAGGGGAGTACGAGCAGTACTTC.